What follows is one TCR beta chain and its context. Profiling relied on immunoSEQ multiplex PCR, and the TCRdb table lists in-frame clones only, not all of them. In the table there are 210,000 or so clones, 70% to 90% of which are singletons. The source of the sample is a study of blood T cell repertoires in COVID-19. CDR1 is LGHDT and CDR2 is YNNKEL in the germline V gene (reference sequence). The CDR3 runs to 16 residues. V shed 0 bases, J shed 7 bases, and the junction held 11 bases outside the gene matches. This clonotype originated in a man aged 30 to 39 who had recovered from COVID-19. The sample taken for sequencing was PBMCs or T cells enriched from blood (not recorded which). The chain employs TRBV3-1 (or the pseudogene TRBV3-2) and TRBJ1-1, with TRBD1 identical over 7 bases. The CDR3 sequence is CASSQDQDRRIGEAFF. The CDR3 region has the DNA TGTGCCAGCAGCCAAGACCAGGACAGGAGGATAGGTGAAGCTTTCTTT.